The rows below give T cell receptor beta chains drawn from one sample of a study of post-analysis software for immune sequencing data. TCRdb passed the PCR reads through MiXCR, listing each CDR3 protein once. The sample shows a few hundred thousand distinct CDR3 sequences, roughly 40% of them seen only once. The sample consisted of blood. These receptors were collected from a girl aged 2 to 10 with multiple sclerosis. CDR3s include the opening cysteine and the closing phenylalanine or tryptophan. The order of the fields is V gene, CDR3 protein.

TRBV7-3 CASSSFRANVLTF
TRBV29-1 CSFSIGTDYGYTF
TRBV5-1 CASSLDIRNQPQHF
TRBV5-1 CASSGSSSYNEQFF
TRBV5-1 CASSLGALGSSETQYF
TRBV12-5 CASGLDLQDEGNQPQHF
TRBV6-5 CGSSSSGTGHNEQFF
TRBV5-1 CASSFRRGTENEQYF
TRBV28 CASSLWFGTLYSNQPQHF
TRBV7-3 CASSLTGNSGNEQFF
TRBV6-6 CASRGQGSDQPQHF
TRBV20-1 CSAMSSNQPQHF
TRBV7-8 CASSLVETASYEQYF
TRBV24-1 CATSDFRAETQYF
TRBV2 CASSDTGSYGYTF
TRBV7-9 CASSEDWTQDTQYF
TRBV2 CASRPGTAILFYEQYF
TRBV2 CASSERQGNYGYTF
TRBV9 CASSVAGGAAKPRSEQFF
TRBV28 CASRTGGAYEQYF
TRBV7-8 CASSPRDRQLAKNIQYF
TRBV6-5 CASSYSKRLAAFNYNEQFF
TRBV20-1 CSARQGGSYNSPLHF
TRBV5-1 CASSLRGNVGANVRTF
TRBV12-5 CASGFGPAGHDLDTQYF
TRBV29-1 CSVPSGVSRETQYF
TRBV13 CASSQNIQYF
TRBV6-6 CASSGQLEPDTQYF
TRBV29-1 CSAGDRLNEKLFF
TRBV4-3 CASSQVALSDRNEQFF
TRBV5-1 CASSLVSEETQYF
TRBV29-1 CSVEDRDRGPVNTEAFF
TRBV28 CASSTQGLAGATSTDTQYF
TRBV29-1 CSVESGTSYEQYF
TRBV3-1 CASSPEGHEQFF
TRBV19 CASSPRGTVSNEQFF
TRBV6-5 CASSYSLGNQPQHF
TRBV11-2 CASSRSRRDTDTQYF
TRBV7-3 CASSSSDTQYF
TRBV5-6 CASSLFPTGRTMWTQYF
TRBV7-6 CASSLQAMNTEAFF
TRBV12-3/TRBV12-4 CASSFGLADSTDAQYF
TRBV28 CASREVTSGSADTQYF
TRBV5-1 CASSLAMGSGNEQFF
TRBV7-2 CASSLEGRLAVYNEQFF
TRBV7-9 CASSFTVMETQYF
TRBV5-1 CASSTDGRNTEAFF
TRBV6-5 CASSGRAYEQNF
TRBV7-9 CASSPWTSGGTDTQYF
TRBV12-3/TRBV12-4 CASSFGRTSSYEQYF
TRBV7-2 CASSFEGSASYTF
TRBV27 CASSPMSDEQFF
TRBV2 CASSEAQGSYEQYF
TRBV29-1 CSVSKGSGYTF
TRBV5-1 CASSLGVSDTQYF
TRBV18 CASSSAYSYNEQFF
TRBV9 CASSEAVTSYNEQFF
TRBV7-9 CASSFHGGQSAHEQYF